This TCR beta chain comes out of a study of T cell responses to AZD1222 COVID-19 vaccine. From germline, CDR1 is LGHDT and CDR2 YNNKEL (reference sequence). The CDR3 extends over 14 amino acids. With 0 bases removed from V and 7 bases from J, the gap between germline ends came to 9 bases. Using immunoSEQ multiplex PCR, the repertoire was profiled, and TCRdb retains in-frame clones only, with some absent. Of roughly 150,000 clones listed, about 91% are singletons. This rearrangement joins TRBV3-1 (or the pseudogene TRBV3-2) to TRBJ1-4; D gene unclear. The specimen was peripheral blood, collected on day 0 of AZD1222 vaccination. The clonotype was recovered from an adult in good health. CDR3 residues: CASSQEGTGEKLFF. In nucleotides, the CDR3 is TGTGCCAGCAGCCAAGAGGGAACGGGTGAAAAACTGTTTTTT.